The 7 T cell receptor beta chains reported below all come from one sample, sequenced in a study of CD4 T cells in relation to SARS-CoV-2 and coronaviruses. Profiled with immunoSEQ multiplex PCR; TCRdb holds only in-frame clones, not every one. The sample includes around 45,000 clones, about four fifths of them seen just once. Antigens for these TCRs are unknown. The sample was naive CD4+ T cells from PBMCs, cultured in vitro. The subset is: naive CD4+ T cells isolated by negative enrichment. The receptors derive from an adult with COVID-19.

This rearrangement joins TRBV30 to TRBJ1-2; D is perhaps TRBD1 (5 bases). The CDR3 sequence is 13 residues long. Trimming stripped 5 bases from V and 4 bases from J, with 14 bases between. The germline V gene has CDR1 GTSNPN and CDR2 SVGIG (reference sequence). CDR3 bases: TGTGCCTGGGAGCATGGGGGGGTCTATGGCTACACCTTC. Protein: CAWEHGGVYGYTF. Complete variable domain (other parts from reference TRBV30 and TRBJ1-2): SQTIHQWPATLVQPVGSPLSLECTVEGTSNPNLYWYRQAAGRGLQLLFYSVGIGQISSEVPQNLSASRPQDRQFILSSKKLLLSDSGFYLCAWEHGGVYGYTFGSGTRLTVV.

The V gene is TRBV27, the J gene TRBJ2-5, with 9 bases lining up with TRBD1. The CDR3 loop spans 14 amino acids. The V gene's germline CDR1 is MNHEY and CDR2 SMNVEV (reference sequence). With 5 bases clipped from V and 5 bases from J, the junction kept 6 bases outside the gene matches. The CDR3 sequence: CASSQQGALETQYF. The CDR3 nucleotides read TGTGCCAGCAGTCAACAGGGGGCTCTGGAGACCCAGTACTTC.

This clone was observed once. The chain employs TRBV6-5 and TRBJ2-7, with 8 positions matching TRBD1. In germline, CDR1 is MNHEY, CDR2 SVGAGI. Unmatched junction bases numbered 8, after V lost 10 bases and J lost 0 bases. CDR3 length: 14 amino acids. CDR3 in amino acids: CATRRTGSSYEQYF. CDR3 in DNA: TGTGCCACCCGGCGGACAGGGAGCTCCTACGAGCAGTACTTC.

The rearrangement joins TRBV5-5 to TRBJ1-2, with 8 nucleotides matching TRBD1. The germline V gene encodes CDR1 SGHKS and CDR2 YYEKEE (reference sequence). V lost 0 bases to trimming and J lost 2 bases; unmatched junction nucleotides: 18. This CDR3 is built from 20 residues. CDR3 nucleotides: TGTGCCAGCAGCTTGGCCGCCTCAGGGGGCCAATCCGCGTCCAACTATGGCTACACCTTC. Encoded protein: CASSLAASGGQSASNYGYTF.

V gene TRBV5-6 combines with J gene TRBJ2-2; 9 bases match TRBD2. The CDR3 contains 16 residues. Germline V gene lookup returns CDR1 SGHDT and CDR2 YYEEEE. J was trimmed by 7 bases and V by 6 bases; bases with no gene match: 13. Here the CDR3 DNA reads TGTGCCAGCATCCTTCGGGCTAGCGGGAACCACGGGGAGCTGTTTTTT. As protein: CASILRASGNHGELFF.

V and J are TRBV11-2 and TRBJ1-3, with D unresolved. The germline V gene encodes CDR1 SGHAT and CDR2 FQNNGV. CDR3 length equals 15 residues. With 1 base removed from V and 1 base from J, the gap between germline ends came to 8 bases. This chain's CDR3 is CASSLGLDSGNTIYF. In DNA form, the CDR3 reads TGTGCCAGCAGCTTAGGCTTGGATTCTGGAAACACCATATATTTT.

The rearrangement joins TRBV9 to TRBJ1-5; TRBD1 aligns across 10 bases. CDR1 and CDR2 from the germline V gene are SGDLS and YYNGEE. J gave up 4 bases and V 3 bases, and 4 bases lay outside the gene matches. The CDR3 has 15 residues. As DNA, the CDR3 is TGTGCCAGCAGCGAGGGACAGGGGCAGAATCAGCCCCAGCATTTT. Its translation: CASSEGQGQNQPQHF.